This is a list of T cell receptor beta chains from one sample in a study of OX40 agonist ivuxolimab in advanced cancers. Here immunoSEQ multiplex PCR was the method, and the copy in TCRdb shows in-frame clones only, minus some. The sample holds around 95,000 clones, under 95% seen once. Source: CD4+ or CD8+ T cells sorted from blood, taken in a trial of the OX40 agonist ivuxolimab. Receptor source: an adult with an advanced solid tumor such as melanoma, head and neck, liver or kidney cancer. The CDR3 runs from the conserved cysteine through the conserved F or W. A D gene is named only where the DNA matches it firmly. Not all rows give a size; the values are once, few, many and, for expanded clones, a class.

abundance	j_gene	v_gene	d_gene	CDR3nt	CDR3aa
-	TRBJ2-1	TRBV2	TRBD1	TGTGCCAGCAAAGGGGGCGGCTATTCCTACAATGAGCAGTTCTTC	CASKGGGYSYNEQFF
-	TRBJ2-1	TRBV30	-	TGTGCCTGGAGTGTAGGGACGGGAACCTACAATGAGCAGTTCTTC	CAWSVGTGTYNEQFF
-	TRBJ2-1	TRBV7-9	TRBD1	TGTGCCAGCAGCCTCGGGACAGGGCAGAAGGATGAGCAGTTCTTC	CASSLGTGQKDEQFF
-	TRBJ2-1	TRBV10-1	TRBD2	TGCGCCAGCAGTTCCCCGGGAGGCGGGAAGCCTTCGTTGGAGCAGTTCTTC	CASSSPGGGKPSLEQFF
-	TRBJ1-2	TRBV18	-	TGTGCCAGCTCCCCCCGGTTCCGGGGTGAAGGCTACACCTTC	CASSPRFRGEGYTF
once	TRBJ2-7	TRBV30	TRBD1	TGTGCCTGGAGTGTACTGGGACAGGGGGCGCGGGAGCAGTACTTC	CAWSVLGQGAREQYF
-	TRBJ2-2	TRBV5-8	TRBD1	TGTGCCAGCAGCTCGAGGACAGGGTGGGCCGGGGAGCTGTTTTTT	CASSSRTGWAGELFF
few	TRBJ1-2	TRBV2	-	TGTGCCAGCAGTGTAGAAGCGAACTATGGCTACACCTTC	CASSVEANYGYTF
-	TRBJ2-1	TRBV29-1	-	TGCAGCGTTGAAAGGTATAGTCATGAGCAGTTCTTC	CSVERYSHEQFF
once	TRBJ1-1	TRBV2	-	TGTGCCAGCCCAGACCGGTGGTCGGAAGCTTTCTTT	CASPDRWSEAFF
-	TRBJ2-2	TRBV9	-	TGTGCCAGCAGCGTTGCGGCCGGGGAGCTGTTTTTT	CASSVAAGELFF
-	TRBJ2-3	TRBV6-5	-	TGTGCCAGCAGTTCGAAGACTAGGGCTAGCACAGATACGCAGTATTTT	CASSSKTRASTDTQYF
-	TRBJ1-3	TRBV2	TRBD1	TGTGCCAGCAAGGAACAGGGGGCAGGAGGAAACACCATATATTTT	CASKEQGAGGNTIYF
-	TRBJ2-1	TRBV30	TRBD2	TGTGCCTGGAGTCCCCTAGCGGGCTACAATGAGCAGTTCTTC	CAWSPLAGYNEQFF
-	TRBJ2-2	TRBV7-2	-	TGTGCCAGCAGCTTAGAGTTCGGTCGGTCCGGGGAGCTGTTTTTT	CASSLEFGRSGELFF
-	TRBJ2-5	TRBV7-3	-	TGTGCCAGCAGCATCACCGGGACCTTACAAGAGACCCAGTACTTC	CASSITGTLQETQYF
-	TRBJ2-3	TRBV6-1	-	TGTGCCAGCAGTGAAACTTGGTCAGATACGCAGTATTTT	CASSETWSDTQYF
-	TRBJ2-2	TRBV19	TRBD2	TGTGCCAGTAGTAAGCTGGGACTAGCGGACACCGGGGAGCTGTTTTTT	CASSKLGLADTGELFF
-	TRBJ2-2	TRBV27	-	TGTGCCAGCAGTTTGAGGGGCACCGGGGAGCTGTTTTTT	CASSLRGTGELFF
few	TRBJ2-7	TRBV5-4	-	TGTGCCAGCAGCTTCGATCTGTACGAGCAGTACTTC	CASSFDLYEQYF
-	TRBJ2-7	TRBV15	TRBD2	TGTGCCACCAGCAGAGTTCCCAAAACTAGCGGGAGTTACGAGCAGTACTTC	CATSRVPKTSGSYEQYF
-	TRBJ2-3	TRBV5-1	TRBD2	TGCGCCAGCAGCTTGGTGGGACTAGTGATTGATACGCAGTATTTT	CASSLVGLVIDTQYF
-	TRBJ1-2	TRBV5-8	-	TGTGCCACCTCGTATCCCAGGAACTATGGCTACACCTTC	CATSYPRNYGYTF
-	TRBJ1-5	TRBV28	-	TGTGCCAGCAGTTTATACCCGCCCCAGCATTTT	CASSLYPPQHF
-	TRBJ2-1	TRBV7-9	TRBD2	TGTGCCAGCAGCCACAGCGGGAGGGTCTCCTACAATGAGCAGTTCTTC	CASSHSGRVSYNEQFF
-	TRBJ2-3	TRBV18	-	TGTGCCAGCTCCAAAACCACGGGAACAAGCACAGATACGCAGTATTTT	CASSKTTGTSTDTQYF
-	TRBJ2-3	TRBV19	TRBD2	TGTGCCAGTAAAAGACTAGCGGGAGGGCGTAGCACAGATACGCAGTATTTT	CASKRLAGGRSTDTQYF
-	TRBJ2-1	TRBV10-2	-	TGCGCCAGCACCCTGGATGGCGGTGACTACAATGAGCAGTTCTTC	CASTLDGGDYNEQFF
-	TRBJ2-7	TRBV6-5	-	TGTGCCAGCAGCCGCCCACCCAGTTACGAGCAGTACTTC	CASSRPPSYEQYF
-	TRBJ2-2	TRBV28	TRBD2	TGTTATAGCGGGAGGTCGGACACCGGGGAGCTGTTTTTT	CYSGRSDTGELFF
-	TRBJ1-2	TRBV19	-	TGTGCCAGTAGTGTGAATGATAACTATGGCTACACCTTC	CASSVNDNYGYTF
-	TRBJ1-2	TRBV5-8	-	TGTGCCAGCAGGCGACAGGCCCAGTACTCTGGCTACACCTTC	CASRRQAQYSGYTF
once	TRBJ1-1	TRBV18	TRBD1	TGTGCCAGCTCACCCGGGACAGGGGGCGACACTGAAGCTTTCTTT	CASSPGTGGDTEAFF
-	TRBJ2-2	TRBV11-3	TRBD2	TGTGCCAGCAGCCGGGGGGGGCTCACCGGGGAGCTGTTTTTT	CASSRGGLTGELFF
-	TRBJ1-6	TRBV28	-	TGTGCCAGCAGTCTAGGCCGGGGTCGACGGGTTTCACCCCTCCACTTT	CASSLGRGRRVSPLHF
-	TRBJ1-4	TRBV7-9	-	TGTGCCAGCAGCTCCCGAGCCGCCTGGGATGAAAAACTGTTTTTT	CASSSRAAWDEKLFF
-	TRBJ1-1	TRBV6-5	-	TGTGCCAGCAGGAAAGGGGGACTTCACTACACTGAAGCTTTCTTT	CASRKGGLHYTEAFF
-	TRBJ1-5	TRBV19	-	TGTGCCAGTAGTATAGATCAAGGTTACAATCAGCCCCAGCATTTT	CASSIDQGYNQPQHF
-	TRBJ1-5	TRBV28	TRBD1	TGTGCCAGCAGTCCGGACAGGGCCATCAATCAGCCCCAGCATTTT	CASSPDRAINQPQHF
-	TRBJ2-5	TRBV18	-	TGTGCCAGCTCACCCGACAGGTCTGGGGCCCAGTACTTC	CASSPDRSGAQYF
-	TRBJ1-5	TRBV7-2	TRBD1	TGTGCCAGCAGCCAAGGACAGGGCTTCAATCAGCCCCAGCATTTT	CASSQGQGFNQPQHF
-	TRBJ2-7	TRBV27	-	TGTGCCAGCAGTCAATTCCTATTATCCTACGAGCAGTACTTC	CASSQFLLSYEQYF
-	TRBJ1-1	TRBV18	-	TGTGCCAGCAAACCGAATTGGGGGTCGAGGGGCACTGAAGCTTTCTTT	CASKPNWGSRGTEAFF
-	TRBJ1-2	TRBV10-1	-	TGCGCCAGCAGTGAGTTTTTCGGGTCGAACTCTAACTATGGCTACACCTTC	CASSEFFGSNSNYGYTF
-	TRBJ1-2	TRBV19	-	TGTGCCAGTAGGGTAGGAGACTATGGCTACACCTTC	CASRVGDYGYTF
-	TRBJ2-3	TRBV7-8	-	TGTGCCAGCAGCCAAAACCCGACGGATACGCAGTATTTT	CASSQNPTDTQYF
-	TRBJ2-7	TRBV5-6	-	TGTGCCAGCAGCTGGTTTGGCACTACATCCTACGAGCAGTACTTC	CASSWFGTTSYEQYF
-	TRBJ2-7	TRBV19	TRBD2	TGTGCCAGTAGTGGGACTAGCCCAACCTACGAGCAGTACTTC	CASSGTSPTYEQYF
-	TRBJ2-7	TRBV7-2	-	TGTGCCAGCAGCCCCCAGAGTGCCGGGATTGTCACCGAGCAGTACTTC	CASSPQSAGIVTEQYF
-	TRBJ1-3	TRBV11-2	TRBD1	TGTGCCAGCAGCCCGGACAGGGTCCGTGGAAACACCATATATTTT	CASSPDRVRGNTIYF
-	TRBJ2-1	TRBV5-1	TRBD2	TGCGCCAGCAGCTTGCTTCCCGGGACTAGCAGTGAGCAGTTCTTC	CASSLLPGTSSEQFF
-	TRBJ1-5	TRBV5-3	-	TGTGCCAGAAGCTCCGACAGGCCCCTCACGGGTCAGCCCCAGCATTTT	CARSSDRPLTGQPQHF
-	TRBJ2-3	TRBV9	TRBD2	TGTGCCAGCAGCGCCGGACTAGCACCAGATACGCAGTATTTT	CASSAGLAPDTQYF
-	TRBJ1-2	TRBV28	-	TGTGCCAGCAGTTTAACTGTCTATGGCTACACCTTC	CASSLTVYGYTF
-	TRBJ1-5	TRBV5-3	TRBD1	TGTGCCAGAAGCGTCAGACAGGGTTCCAATCAGCCCCAGCATTTT	CARSVRQGSNQPQHF